The 28 T cell receptor beta chains below were found in one sample sequenced in a study of shared clonotypes between healthy human individuals. Here immunoSEQ multiplex PCR was the method, and the copy in TCRdb shows in-frame clones only, minus some. The sample holds about 1.5 million clones, roughly 96% seen once. The specimen sequenced was naive CD4+ T cells sorted from blood. The subset is: CD45RA+ positively selected. The source of these receptors is a man aged 25-45 years in good health.

The V gene is TRBV6-5, the J gene TRBJ2-7; no firm D call. Deletions cut 10 bases from V and 3 bases from J, with 10 bases between. Germline CDR1 and CDR2: MNHEY and SVGAGI. The CDR3 is 11 residues long. The CDR3 region is CATGGGYEQYF. For the CDR3, the DNA is TGTGCCACCGGCGGCGGCTACGAGCAGTACTTC.

CDR3 DNA: TGCGCCAGCAGCCAAACGTGGCAGGGGGGCACAGATACGCAGTATTTT. It codes for CASSQTWQGGTDTQYF. The V gene is TRBV4-3, the J gene TRBJ2-3; TRBD1 matches at 7 bases. The CDR3 has 16 residues. V was clipped by 2 bases and J by 1 base; unmatched bases: 6. The germline V gene has CDR1 LGHNA and CDR2 YSLEER.

To note about this clone: At one end the junction does not follow the germline gene, possibly because of a read error. Other DNA sequences in this specimen translate into the identical CDR3. This rearrangement joins TRBV7-9 to TRBJ1-2; 7 bases map to TRBD1. This CDR3 is 15 amino acids long. Germline CDR1 and CDR2: SEHNR and FQNEAQ (reference sequence). The CDR3 coding sequence is TGTGCCAGCAGCTTAGCCCGACAGGGATTCTATGGCTATACCTTC. It encodes CASSLARQGFYGYTF.

The J gene is TRBJ2-7, the V gene TRBV19, with D unresolved. Germline lookup yields CDR1 LNHDA and CDR2 SQIVND (reference sequence). CDR3 length: 15 amino acids. V was pared by 2 bases and J by 0 bases, with 11 bases between. The CDR3 DNA is TGTGCCAGTAGTATATTCCTCCTGGGCTCCTACGAGCAGTACTTC. Translating gives CASSIFLLGSYEQYF.

This rearrangement joins TRBV18 to TRBJ2-7; D gene ambiguous. V was pared by 1 base and J by 6 bases, with 4 bases between. Germline values: CDR1 KGHSH, CDR2 LQKENI. This CDR3 comprises 11 residues. The CDR3 DNA is TGTGCCAGCTCACCACTCACCGAGCAGTACTTC. Translated: CASSPLTEQYF. The full variable domain, in which reference TRBV18 and TRBJ2-7 provide the parts outside the CDR3, is NAGVMQNPRHLVRRRGQEARLRCSPMKGHSHVYWYRQLPEEGLKFMVYLQKENIIDESGMPKERFSAEFPKEGPSILRIQQVVRGDSAAYFCASSPLTEQYFGPGTRLTVT.

The chain carries TRBV5-6 and TRBJ2-1; TRBD2 is a possible D gene (6 bases). The CDR3 runs 14 residues. Trimming pared 5 bases from V and 10 bases from J, leaving 19 bases between. Germline V gene data show CDR1 as SGHDT and CDR2 as YYEEEE. CDR3 bases: TGTGCCAGCAGGCCGGCGGGACGCGGTATGGAGCAGTTCTTC. Its translation is CASRPAGRGMEQFF.

V and J are TRBV2 and TRBJ2-3, with 12 positions matching TRBD2. The germline gives CDR1 SNHLY, CDR2 FYNNEI. The ends lost 7 bases at V and 4 bases at J; junction bases unmatched: 6. The CDR3 has 15 amino acids. The CDR3 sequence is CASTLLAGGADTQYF. In DNA, the CDR3 is TGTGCCAGCACTCTACTAGCGGGAGGCGCAGATACGCAGTATTTT. Combining the CDR3 with reference TRBV2 and TRBJ2-3 gives the whole variable domain EPEVTQTPSHQVTQMGQEVILRCVPISNHLYFYWYRQILGQKVEFLVSFYNNEISEKSEIFDDQFSVERPDGSNFTLKIRSTKLEDSAMYFCASTLLAGGADTQYFGPGTRLTVL.

V is TRBV7-2 and J is TRBJ1-2; D is ambiguous. CDR3 length equals 13 residues. V lost 6 bases and J 5 bases, leaving 13 bases between the germline ends. Looked up from germline, CDR1 is SGHTA and CDR2 is FQGNSA. Here the CDR3 DNA reads TGTGCCAGCAGGACCGGAGGGTCATATGGCTACACCTTC. Translation gives CASRTGGSYGYTF.

As for this clone: This same CDR3 is encoded by further DNA sequences in the sample. The rearrangement links TRBV6-1 to TRBJ2-7, with 11 bases lining up with TRBD2. Germline trimming cut 5 bases from V and 1 base from J; bases unmatched to any gene: 1. This CDR3 has 14 residues. Germline CDR1 is MNHNS and CDR2 is SASEGT. For the CDR3, the DNA is TGTGCCAGCAGTAGGACTAGCGGGTCCTACGAGCAGTACTTC. It encodes CASSRTSGSYEQYF.

The V and J genes are TRBV4-1 and TRBJ1-3; D call uncertain. V was trimmed by 0 bases and J by 0 bases, leaving 6 bases between them. Germline-derived CDR1 and CDR2 are MGHRA and YSYEKL. The CDR3 length is 15 residues. CDR3 in amino acids: CASSQDSRSGNTIYF. CDR3 sequence (DNA): TGCGCCAGCAGCCAAGATAGTCGCTCTGGAAACACCATATATTTT.

The chain couples TRBV5-5 to TRBJ2-1, with D perhaps assigned TRBD1 or TRBD2 (5 bases each). The V and J ends lost 3 bases and 7 bases respectively, with 23 bases between them. The CDR3 extends over 17 amino acids. Per the germline V gene, CDR1 is SGHKS and CDR2 is YYEKEE (reference sequence). The CDR3 reads CASSSGTRVATLNEQFF. Written as DNA, the CDR3 is TGTGCCAGCAGCTCCGGGACCCGGGTAGCGACGTTGAATGAGCAGTTCTTC. The full variable domain, completed using reference TRBV5-5 and TRBJ2-1, is DAGVTQSPTHLIKTRGQQVTLRCSPISGHKSVSWYQQVLGQGPQFIFQYYEKEERGRGNFPDRFSARQFPNYSSELNVNALLLGDSALYLCASSSGTRVATLNEQFFGPGTRLTVL.

The chain combines TRBV5-4 with TRBJ2-1, with 9 bases identical to TRBD1. The CDR3 sequence is 15 residues long. Germline values: CDR1 SGHNT, CDR2 YYREEE (reference sequence). After removal of 4 bases from V and 0 bases from J, the junction contained 2 bases not matched to a gene. CDR3 nucleotide sequence: TGTGCCAGCAGCAGGGACAGGGCCTCCTACAATGAGCAGTTCTTC. Its translation is CASSRDRASYNEQFF.

This chain's CDR3 is CATSRDAAVQETQYF. The CDR3 nucleotides read TGTGCCACCAGCAGAGATGCGGCAGTACAAGAGACCCAGTACTTC. This chain joins TRBV15 and TRBJ2-5, with D unclear. The germline V and J ends were trimmed by 0 bases and 2 bases, with 10 bases remaining between them. CDR1 and CDR2 from the germline V gene are LNHNV and YYDKDF (reference sequence). The CDR3 totals 15 residues.

This chain connects TRBV4-1 to TRBJ1-3; 8 positions match TRBD1. This CDR3 comprises 17 residues. The germline V gene encodes CDR1 MGHRA and CDR2 YSYEKL. The V gene end was trimmed by 1 base and the J gene end by 0 bases; junction bases not matched to a gene: 5. The chain's CDR3 is CASSQARTGSSGNTIYF. The CDR3 nucleotides are TGCGCCAGCAGCCAAGCCCGGACAGGGAGCTCTGGAAACACCATATATTTT.

The gene calls are TRBV15 and TRBJ2-1; D perhaps matches TRBD1 (5 bases). Trimming cost V 3 bases and J 4 bases, with 10 bases left between them. Germline assignment: CDR1 LNHNV and CDR2 YYDKDF (reference sequence). The CDR3 consists of 14 residues. CDR3 bases: TGTGCCACCAGCAGGGACACCTATTACAATGAGCAGTTCTTC. It yields the protein CATSRDTYYNEQFF.

V and J are TRBV4-1 and TRBJ2-7; 7 positions match TRBD2. The germline gives CDR1 MGHRA, CDR2 YSYEKL. Unmatched junction bases numbered 5, after V lost 1 base and J lost 2 bases. The CDR3 loop spans 15 amino acids. For the CDR3, the DNA is TGCGCCAGCAGCCAAGGAGGGACTAAGACCTACGAGCAGTACTTC. Its protein is CASSQGGTKTYEQYF.

V usage is TRBV18 and J usage is TRBJ1-5; 12 bases match TRBD1. CDR3 length: 15 residues. Germline values: CDR1 KGHSH, CDR2 LQKENI. The junction had 4 bases not matched to a gene; V was cut back by 3 bases and J by 7 bases. CDR3 sequence (DNA): TGTGCCAGCTCACCCGGGACAGGGGGCTGGCAGCCCCAGCATTTT. It translates to CASSPGTGGWQPQHF.

The rearrangement uses TRBV9 and TRBJ2-1; D remains unclear. Trimming shortened V by 0 bases and J by 10 bases, and 11 bases separated the two germline ends. The CDR3 covers 13 residues. Per the germline V gene, CDR1 is SGDLS and CDR2 is YYNGEE. The CDR3 here is CASSVVPDGEQFF. The DNA for the CDR3 is TGTGCCAGCAGCGTAGTACCTGATGGGGAGCAGTTCTTC.

The chain has TRBV4-3 and TRBJ1-1, with 9 bases aligning to TRBD1. The ends lost 4 bases at V and 0 bases at J; junction bases unmatched: 18. The germline V gene has CDR1 LGHNA and CDR2 YSLEER. CDR3 length equals 20 residues. This CDR3 reads CASSPTASWDRVVLNTEAFF. In nucleotides, the CDR3 is TGCGCCAGCAGCCCTACAGCATCCTGGGACAGGGTTGTTTTGAACACTGAAGCTTTCTTT.

This clone was seen a few times. The chain couples TRBV9 to TRBJ1-2; perhaps TRBD1 as D (5 bases). The CDR3 is made up of 10 amino acids. V was shortened by 5 bases and J by 8 bases, with 7 bases between the two germline ends. CDR1 and CDR2 (germline): SGDLS, YYNGEE. CDR3 coding DNA: TGTGCCAGCAGGGGGGTCGGCTACACCTTC. Translating it yields CASRGVGYTF.

This clone appeared a single time. The chain employs TRBV11-2 and TRBJ1-1; tentatively, D is TRBD1 (6 bases). V lost 0 bases to trimming and J lost 5 bases, with 22 bases between them. Per the germline V gene, CDR1 is SGHAT and CDR2 is FQNNGV. The CDR3 loop spans 18 amino acids. The CDR3 reads CASSLELAGWGARTEAFF. The CDR3 DNA follows: TGTGCCAGCAGCTTAGAATTGGCGGGCTGGGGGGCCCGAACTGAAGCTTTCTTT. Looking up the rest from reference TRBV11-2 and TRBJ1-1 gives the full variable domain: EAGVAQSPRYKIIEKRQSVAFWCNPISGHATLYWYQQILGQGPKLLIQFQNNGVVDDSQLPKDRFSAERLKGVDSTLKIQPAKLEDSAVYLCASSLELAGWGARTEAFFGQGTRLTVV.

A single count supports this clone. CDR3 bases: TGTGCCAGCTCCCCCGGGGCAGGGGGCAGCGATCAGCCCCAGCATTTT. This sequence encodes CASSPGAGGSDQPQHF. V and J are TRBV18 and TRBJ1-5, with 8 positions matching TRBD1. The CDR3 is 16 amino acids. Trimming removed 6 bases from V and 5 bases from J; junction bases left unmatched: 12. Germline loops: CDR1 KGHSH, CDR2 LQKENI.

The genes are TRBV5-1 and TRBJ1-2, with TRBD1 as a possible D gene (5 bases). V gave up 3 bases and J gave up 8 bases, with 20 bases separating them. This CDR3 region has 15 residues. Germline V gives CDR1 SGHRS, CDR2 YFSETQ. CDR3 sequence (DNA): TGCGCCAGCAGCTGGGGGACTGTTACACTTTGGGGCTACACCTTC. Its protein product is CASSWGTVTLWGYTF.

The chain links TRBV7-8 to TRBJ2-2; TRBD1 matches 12 bases. J gave up 0 bases and V 6 bases, and 11 bases lay outside the gene matches. The CDR3 has 19 amino acids. From germline, CDR1 is SGHVS and CDR2 FQNEAQ. For the CDR3, the DNA is TGTGCCAGCAGTTTGCCCGGGACAGGGGGCGCCCCGAACACCGGGGAGCTGTTTTTT. Translation gives CASSLPGTGGAPNTGELFF.

J is TRBJ1-2 and V is TRBV19; no firm D call. Trimming left V 3 bases short and J 0 bases short, with 8 bases between. The CDR3 has 14 amino acids. Germline V gene lookup returns CDR1 LNHDA and CDR2 SQIVND (reference sequence). The CDR3 DNA reads TGTGCCAGTAGTATGGCACTCACTAACTATGGCTACACCTTC. Translated: CASSMALTNYGYTF.

The genes are TRBV6-5 and TRBJ2-5, with D unclear. V lost 3 bases, J lost 1 base, and 9 bases lay in between. This CDR3 is built from 14 residues. CDR1 and CDR2 from the germline V gene are MNHEY and SVGAGI. CDR3 bases: TGTGCCAGCAGTTATAGGCCAGCCCAAGAGACCCAGTACTTC. This encodes CASSYRPAQETQYF.

V usage is TRBV28 and J usage is TRBJ2-2, with unresolved D. V was pared by 5 bases and J by 11 bases, with 15 bases between. In germline, CDR1 is MDHEN, CDR2 SYDVKM. This CDR3 comprises 13 residues. As DNA, the CDR3 is TGTGCCAGCAGTAGTGACGCGGTCATCGAGCTGTTTTTT. Protein: CASSSDAVIELFF.

The V gene is TRBV25-1, the J gene TRBJ2-1; 8 positions agree with TRBD2. The CDR3 extends over 14 amino acids. V lost 5 bases to trimming and J lost 4 bases; unmatched junction nucleotides: 4. The germline CDR1 and CDR2 sequences are MGHDK and SYGVNS. Written as DNA, the CDR3 is TGTGCCAGCAGTTCTGCGGGAGGTTACAATGAGCAGTTCTTC. Translating it yields CASSSAGGYNEQFF.